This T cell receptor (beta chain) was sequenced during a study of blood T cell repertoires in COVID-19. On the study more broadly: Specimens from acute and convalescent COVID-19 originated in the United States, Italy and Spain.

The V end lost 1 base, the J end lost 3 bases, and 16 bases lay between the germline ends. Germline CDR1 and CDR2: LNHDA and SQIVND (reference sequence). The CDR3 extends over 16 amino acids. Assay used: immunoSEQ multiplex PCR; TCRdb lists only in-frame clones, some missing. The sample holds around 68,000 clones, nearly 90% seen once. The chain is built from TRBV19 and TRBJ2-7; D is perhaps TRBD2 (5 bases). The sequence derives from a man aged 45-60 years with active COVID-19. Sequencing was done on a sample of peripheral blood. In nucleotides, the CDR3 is TGTGCCAGTAGTATAGCGGGTGTCCGACTAAACTACGAGCAGTACTTC. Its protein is CASSIAGVRLNYEQYF.